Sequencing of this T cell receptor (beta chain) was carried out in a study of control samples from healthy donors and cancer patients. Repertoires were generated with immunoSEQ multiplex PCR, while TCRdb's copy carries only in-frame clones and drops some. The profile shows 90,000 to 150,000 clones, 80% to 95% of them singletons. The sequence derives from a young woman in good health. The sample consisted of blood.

The CDR3: CASRDRGPSDTQYF. The CDR3 coding sequence is TGTGCCTCCCGGGACAGGGGGCCATCAGATACGCAGTATTTT. The V call is TRBV24-1, the J call TRBJ2-3, with 12 positions matching TRBD1. Germline values: CDR1 KGHDR, CDR2 SFDVKD. Unmatched junction bases numbered 7, after V lost 12 bases and J lost 4 bases. The CDR3 consists of 14 residues.